This is a list of T cell receptor beta chains from one sample in a study of cytomegalovirus exposure and HLA in healthy donors. The method was immunoSEQ multiplex PCR; TCRdb's version includes in-frame clones alone and lacks a portion of them. The sample includes some 110,000 clones. The sequenced sample was PBMCs. These receptors were taken from a man in his forties or fifties in good health and CMV-seropositive. Both conserved end residues are part of each CDR3. The D gene is left open where the match is weak.

j_call v_call d_call cdr3_aa cdr3_nt
TRBJ1-2 TRBV6-1 TRBD1 CASSGTGTGRGGYTF TGTGCCAGCAGTGGAACCGGGACAGGAAGGGGAGGCTACACCTTC
TRBJ1-2 TRBV15 - CATSIKTTNYGYTF TGTGCCACCAGCATTAAAACAACAAACTATGGCTACACCTTC
TRBJ2-1 TRBV7-2 - CASSQSWAREQFF TGTGCCAGCAGCCAGAGTTGGGCACGAGAGCAGTTCTTC
TRBJ1-1 TRBV20-1 - CSASRQAEAFF TGCAGTGCTAGCAGGCAGGCTGAAGCTTTCTTT
TRBJ2-7 TRBV5-1 TRBD2 CASSLESSGTSYEQYF TGCGCCAGCAGCTTGGAGTCCAGCGGGACGTCCTACGAGCAGTACTTC
TRBJ2-7 TRBV5-6 TRBD2 CASSYLSGRAVYEQYF TGTGCCAGCAGCTACCTAAGCGGGAGGGCAGTCTACGAGCAGTACTTC
TRBJ2-7 TRBV7-6 TRBD2 CASSLEVAGIYEQYF TGTGCCAGCAGCTTAGAGGTAGCGGGAATTTACGAGCAGTACTTC
TRBJ1-1 TRBV30 - CAWRTTDLNTEAFF TGTGCCTGGAGGACGACAGACCTGAACACTGAAGCTTTCTTT
TRBJ2-4 TRBV5-6 - CASSLAGAKNIQYF TGTGCCAGCAGCTTGGCGGGGGCCAAAAACATTCAGTACTTC
TRBJ2-7 TRBV29-1 TRBD2 CSVTSSSGATYEQYF TGCAGCGTTACTAGTTCTAGCGGGGCGACCTACGAGCAGTACTTC
TRBJ2-5 TRBV27 - CASGPGGAQETQYF TGTGCCAGCGGTCCGGGGGGCGCACAAGAGACCCAGTACTTC
TRBJ2-7 TRBV13 TRBD1 CASSSSLAGGFREQYF TGTGCCAGCAGCTCCTCCTTGGCAGGGGGATTCCGCGAGCAGTACTTC
TRBJ2-5 TRBV11-1 - CASSWDWDQETQYF TGTGCCAGCAGCTGGGACTGGGACCAAGAGACCCAGTACTTC
TRBJ1-1 TRBV14 - CASSPLGQDEAFF TGTGCCAGCAGCCCCCTTGGACAAGACGAAGCTTTCTTT
TRBJ1-4 TRBV5-5 TRBD1 CASSTTPQGAVLNEKLFF TGTGCCAGCAGCACCACGCCACAGGGGGCGGTTTTGAATGAAAAACTGTTTTTT
TRBJ1-2 TRBV28 - CVTGQNYGYTF TGTGTTACTGGGCAGAACTATGGCTACACCTTC
TRBJ2-2 TRBV27 TRBD1 CASSLSRAGGTGELFF TGTGCCAGCAGTTTATCCCGGGCAGGGGGCACCGGGGAGCTGTTTTTT
TRBJ2-1 TRBV28 TRBD2 CASSPMPGLAGPWSSYNEQFF TGTGCCAGCAGTCCGATGCCGGGACTAGCGGGACCGTGGAGCTCCTACAATGAGCAGTTCTTC
TRBJ1-5 TRBV19 - CASSIRPGHKDQPQHF TGTGCCAGTAGTATAAGGCCTGGGCACAAAGATCAGCCCCAGCATTTT
TRBJ2-3 TRBV11-2 TRBD2 CASSSSGIGTDTQYF TGTGCCAGCAGCTCTAGCGGGATTGGGACAGATACGCAGTATTTT
TRBJ2-6 TRBV27 - CASSYGANVLTF TGTGCCAGCTCTTATGGGGCCAACGTCCTGACTTTC
TRBJ2-7 TRBV7-9 - CASSLTGYEQYF TGTGCCAGCAGCCTTACAGGCTACGAGCAGTACTTC
TRBJ2-1 TRBV9 - CASSVGGTHNEQFF TGTGCCAGCAGCGTAGGGGGGACTCACAATGAGCAGTTCTTC
TRBJ2-1 TRBV7-2 - CASSLYSEGVGWYNEQFF TGTGCCAGCAGCTTATATTCCGAGGGAGTGGGGTGGTACAATGAGCAGTTCTTC
TRBJ2-3 TRBV6-5 - CASSQRGGTDTQYF TGTGCCAGCAGTCAGAGGGGGGGAACAGATACGCAGTATTTT
TRBJ1-1 TRBV6-6 TRBD1 CASSYLGQPWGTEAFF TGTGCCAGCAGTTATTTGGGACAGCCATGGGGCACTGAAGCTTTCTTT
TRBJ1-1 TRBV28 TRBD1 CASSPTQGATEAFF TGTGCCAGCAGTCCTACCCAGGGGGCCACTGAAGCTTTCTTT
TRBJ2-7 TRBV5-1 TRBD2 CASSYGTSGTYEQYF TGCGCCAGTTCATACGGGACTAGCGGTACCTACGAGCAGTACTTC
TRBJ2-6 TRBV2 - CASTPGTNSGANVLTF TGTGCCAGCACGCCCGGAACTAACTCTGGGGCCAACGTCCTGACTTTC
TRBJ2-1 TRBV15 TRBD2 CATSWTSGYNEQFF TGTGCCACCAGCTGGACTAGCGGGTACAATGAGCAGTTCTTC
TRBJ2-7 TRBV19 TRBD2 CASNSGRASYEQYF TGTGCCAGTAATAGCGGGAGGGCCTCCTACGAGCAGTACTTC
TRBJ1-2 TRBV12-5 TRBD1 CASGPTGGGGYTF TGTGCTAGTGGTCCGACAGGGGGGGGTGGCTACACCTTC
TRBJ1-1 TRBV9 - CASSAQTGSVPEAFF TGTGCCAGCAGCGCCCAGACAGGTAGTGTACCTGAAGCTTTCTTT
TRBJ2-1 TRBV7-6 TRBD1 CASSLVGGDSYNEQFF TGTGCCAGCAGCTTAGTAGGGGGCGACTCCTACAATGAGCAGTTCTTC
TRBJ1-2 TRBV27 TRBD1 CASRQGGDYGYTF TGTGCCAGCCGACAGGGCGGAGACTATGGCTACACCTTC
TRBJ1-4 TRBV30 - CASNSPQTEKKLFF TGTGCCTCCAACAGCCCCCAGACAGAGAAAAAACTGTTTTTT
TRBJ2-7 TRBV27 - CASSFPNSYEQYF TGTGCCAGCAGTTTTCCAAACAGCTACGAGCAGTACTTC
TRBJ2-7 TRBV2 - CASSEGLTNEQYF TGTGCCAGCAGTGAGGGGCTGACGAACGAGCAGTACTTC
TRBJ1-4 TRBV28 TRBD1 CASSLGQGREKLFF TGTGCCAGCAGTTTGGGACAGGGACGGGAAAAACTGTTTTTT
TRBJ2-7 TRBV28 TRBD2 CASKNGGGGTYEQYF TGTGCCAGCAAGAACGGGGGGGGAGGAACCTACGAGCAGTACTTC
TRBJ1-1 TRBV19 TRBD1 CASSLTGWGTEAFF TGTGCCAGTAGCCTGACAGGGTGGGGCACTGAAGCTTTCTTT
TRBJ1-5 TRBV30 - CAWSVTSGASNQPQHF TGTGCCTGGAGTGTAACGAGCGGGGCTAGCAATCAGCCCCAGCATTTT
TRBJ2-1 TRBV29-1 TRBD2 CSVVTSGINEQFF TGCAGCGTGGTGACTAGCGGGATCAATGAGCAGTTCTTC
TRBJ1-2 TRBV28 TRBD1 CASSKRQGNIYGYTF TGTGCCAGCAGTAAAAGACAGGGTAACATTTATGGCTACACCTTC
TRBJ2-7 TRBV6-5 - CASNRDHEQYF TGTGCCAGCAACCGGGATCACGAGCAGTACTTC